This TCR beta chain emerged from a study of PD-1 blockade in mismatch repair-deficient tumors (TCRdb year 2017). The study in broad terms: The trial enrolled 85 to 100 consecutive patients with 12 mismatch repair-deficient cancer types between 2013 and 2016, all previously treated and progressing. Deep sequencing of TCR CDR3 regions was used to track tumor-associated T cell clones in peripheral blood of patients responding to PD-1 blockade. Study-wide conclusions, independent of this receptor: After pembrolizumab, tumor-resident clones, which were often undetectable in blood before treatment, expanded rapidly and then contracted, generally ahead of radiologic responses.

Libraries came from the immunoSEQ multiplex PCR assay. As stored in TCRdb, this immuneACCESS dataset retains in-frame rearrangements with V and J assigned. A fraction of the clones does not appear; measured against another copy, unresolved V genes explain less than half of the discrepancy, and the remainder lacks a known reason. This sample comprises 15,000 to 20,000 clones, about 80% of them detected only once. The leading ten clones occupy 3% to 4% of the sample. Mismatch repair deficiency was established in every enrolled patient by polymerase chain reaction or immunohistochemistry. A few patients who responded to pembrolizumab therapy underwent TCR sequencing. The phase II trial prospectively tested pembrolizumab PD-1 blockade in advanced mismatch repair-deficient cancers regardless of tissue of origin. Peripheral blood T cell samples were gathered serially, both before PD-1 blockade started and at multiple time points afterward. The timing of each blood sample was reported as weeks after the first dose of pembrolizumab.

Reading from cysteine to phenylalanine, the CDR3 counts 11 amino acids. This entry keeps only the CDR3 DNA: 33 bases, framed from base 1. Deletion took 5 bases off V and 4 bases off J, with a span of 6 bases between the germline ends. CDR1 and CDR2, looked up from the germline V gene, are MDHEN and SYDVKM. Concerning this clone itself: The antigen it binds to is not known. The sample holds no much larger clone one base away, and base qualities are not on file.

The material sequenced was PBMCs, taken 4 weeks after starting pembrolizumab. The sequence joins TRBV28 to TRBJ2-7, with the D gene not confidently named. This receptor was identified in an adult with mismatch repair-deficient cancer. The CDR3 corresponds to CASSPFYEQYF. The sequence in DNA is TGTGCCAGCAGTCCATTTTACGAGCAGTACTTC.